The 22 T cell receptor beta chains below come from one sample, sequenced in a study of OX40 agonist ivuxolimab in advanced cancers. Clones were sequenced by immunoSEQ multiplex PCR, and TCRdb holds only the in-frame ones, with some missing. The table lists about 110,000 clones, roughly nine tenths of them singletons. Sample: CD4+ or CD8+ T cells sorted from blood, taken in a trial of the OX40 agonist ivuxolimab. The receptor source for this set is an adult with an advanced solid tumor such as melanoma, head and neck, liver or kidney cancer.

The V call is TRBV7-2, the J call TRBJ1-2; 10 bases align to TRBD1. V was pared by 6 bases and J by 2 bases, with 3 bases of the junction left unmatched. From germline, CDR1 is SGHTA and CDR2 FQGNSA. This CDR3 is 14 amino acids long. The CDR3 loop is CASRPDRGNYGYTF. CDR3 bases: TGTGCCAGCAGACCGGACAGGGGGAACTATGGCTACACCTTC. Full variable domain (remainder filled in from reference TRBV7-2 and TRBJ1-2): GAGVSQSPSNKVTEKGKDVELRCDPISGHTALYWYRQSLGQGLEFLIYFQGNSAPDKSGLPSDRFSAERTGGSVSTLTIQRTQQEDSAVYLCASRPDRGNYGYTFGSGTRLTVV.

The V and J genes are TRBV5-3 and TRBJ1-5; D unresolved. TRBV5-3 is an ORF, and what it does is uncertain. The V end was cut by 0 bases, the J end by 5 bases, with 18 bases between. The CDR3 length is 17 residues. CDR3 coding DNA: TGTGCCAGAAGCTTGGATCGAGCCCCAAACCTAGATCAGCCCCAGCATTTT. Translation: CARSLDRAPNLDQPQHF.

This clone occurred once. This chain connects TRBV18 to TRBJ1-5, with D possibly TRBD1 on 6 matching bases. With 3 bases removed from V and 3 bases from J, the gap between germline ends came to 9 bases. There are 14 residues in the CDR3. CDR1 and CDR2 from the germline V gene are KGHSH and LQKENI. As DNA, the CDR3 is TGTGCCAGCTCACCCGGACAGTTCAATCAGCCCCAGCATTTT. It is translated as CASSPGQFNQPQHF.

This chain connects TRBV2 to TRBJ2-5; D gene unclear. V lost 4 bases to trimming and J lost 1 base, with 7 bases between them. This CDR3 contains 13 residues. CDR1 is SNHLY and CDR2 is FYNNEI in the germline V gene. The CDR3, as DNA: TGTGCCAGCAGTGCTTTGGCCCAAGAGACCCAGTACTTC. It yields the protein CASSALAQETQYF. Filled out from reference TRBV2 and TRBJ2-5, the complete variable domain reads EPEVTQTPSHQVTQMGQEVILRCVPISNHLYFYWYRQILGQKVEFLVSFYNNEISEKSEIFDDQFSVERPDGSNFTLKIRSTKLEDSAMYFCASSALAQETQYFGPGTRLLVL.

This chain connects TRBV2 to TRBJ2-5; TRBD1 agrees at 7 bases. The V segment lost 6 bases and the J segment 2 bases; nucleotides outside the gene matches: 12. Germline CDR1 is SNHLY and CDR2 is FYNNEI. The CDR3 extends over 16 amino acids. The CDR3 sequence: CASSLRDRYIQETQYF. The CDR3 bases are TGTGCCAGCAGCCTCCGGGACAGATATATTCAAGAGACCCAGTACTTC.

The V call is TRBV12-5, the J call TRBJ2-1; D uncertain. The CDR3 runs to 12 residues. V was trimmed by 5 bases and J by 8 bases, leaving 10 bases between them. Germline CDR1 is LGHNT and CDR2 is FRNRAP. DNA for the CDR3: TGTGCTAGTGGTATCGGCGAATATGAGCAGTTCTTC. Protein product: CASGIGEYEQFF.

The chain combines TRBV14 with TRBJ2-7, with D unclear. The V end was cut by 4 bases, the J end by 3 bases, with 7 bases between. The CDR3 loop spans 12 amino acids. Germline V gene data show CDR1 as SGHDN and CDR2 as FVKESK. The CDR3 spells CASSRSRYEQYF. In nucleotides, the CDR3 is TGTGCCAGCAGCCGCTCTCGCTACGAGCAGTACTTC.

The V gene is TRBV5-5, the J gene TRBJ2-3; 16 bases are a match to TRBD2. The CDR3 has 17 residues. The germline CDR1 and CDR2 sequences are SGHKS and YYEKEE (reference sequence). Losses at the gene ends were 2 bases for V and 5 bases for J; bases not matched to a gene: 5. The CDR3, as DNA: TGTGCCAGCAGCTTTGGGACTAGCGGGGGGGCGGTAGATACGCAGTATTTT. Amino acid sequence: CASSFGTSGGAVDTQYF. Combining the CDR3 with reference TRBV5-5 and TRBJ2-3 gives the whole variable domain DAGVTQSPTHLIKTRGQQVTLRCSPISGHKSVSWYQQVLGQGPQFIFQYYEKEERGRGNFPDRFSARQFPNYSSELNVNALLLGDSALYLCASSFGTSGGAVDTQYFGPGTRLTVL.

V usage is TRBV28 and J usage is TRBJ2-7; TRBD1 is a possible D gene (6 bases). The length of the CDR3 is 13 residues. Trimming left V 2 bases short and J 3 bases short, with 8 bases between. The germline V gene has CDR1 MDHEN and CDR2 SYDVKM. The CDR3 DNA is TGTGCCAGCAGTTTAGTGGACAGCTACGAGCAGTACTTC. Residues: CASSLVDSYEQYF.

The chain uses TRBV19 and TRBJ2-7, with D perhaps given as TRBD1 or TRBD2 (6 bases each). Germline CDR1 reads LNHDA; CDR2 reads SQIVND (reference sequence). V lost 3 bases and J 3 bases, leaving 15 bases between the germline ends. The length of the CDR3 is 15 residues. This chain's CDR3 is CASSIRGEQDYEQYF. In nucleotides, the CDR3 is TGTGCCAGTAGTATTAGGGGGGAACAGGACTACGAGCAGTACTTC.

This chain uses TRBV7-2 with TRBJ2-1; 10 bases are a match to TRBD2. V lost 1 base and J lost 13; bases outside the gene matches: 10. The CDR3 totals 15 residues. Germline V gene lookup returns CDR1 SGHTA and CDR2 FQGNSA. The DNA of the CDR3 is TGTGCCAGCAGCTTAGGTGGTAGCGGGGGGATTGGTCAGTTCTTC. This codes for CASSLGGSGGIGQFF. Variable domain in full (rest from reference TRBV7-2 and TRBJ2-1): GAGVSQSPSNKVTEKGKDVELRCDPISGHTALYWYRQSLGQGLEFLIYFQGNSAPDKSGLPSDRFSAERTGGSVSTLTIQRTQQEDSAVYLCASSLGGSGGIGQFFGPGTRLTVL.

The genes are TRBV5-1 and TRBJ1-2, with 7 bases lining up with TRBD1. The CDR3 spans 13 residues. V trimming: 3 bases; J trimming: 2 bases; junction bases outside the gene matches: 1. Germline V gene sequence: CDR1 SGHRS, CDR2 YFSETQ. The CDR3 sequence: CASSSTGNYGYTF. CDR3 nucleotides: TGCGCCAGCAGCTCGACAGGGAACTATGGCTACACCTTC.

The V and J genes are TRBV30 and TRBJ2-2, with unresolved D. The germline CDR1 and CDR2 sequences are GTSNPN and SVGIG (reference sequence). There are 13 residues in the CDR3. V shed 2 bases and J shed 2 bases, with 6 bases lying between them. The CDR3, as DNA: TGTGCCTGGAGTCCCGGCAACACCGGGGAGCTGTTTTTT. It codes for CAWSPGNTGELFF.

CDR3 in amino acids: CASSVGSLLNTGELFF. CDR3 DNA sequence: TGTGCCAGCAGCGTAGGTTCACTACTGAACACCGGGGAGCTGTTTTTT. V gene TRBV9 combines with J gene TRBJ2-2; D is uncertain. With 0 bases removed from V and 1 base from J, the gap between germline ends came to 10 bases. CDR1 and CDR2 from the germline V gene are SGDLS and YYNGEE. The CDR3 runs 16 residues.

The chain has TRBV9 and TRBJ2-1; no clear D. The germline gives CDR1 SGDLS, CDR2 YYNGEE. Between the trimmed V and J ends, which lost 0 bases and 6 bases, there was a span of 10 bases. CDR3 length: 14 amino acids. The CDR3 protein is CASSVAPKGNEQFF. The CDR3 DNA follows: TGTGCCAGCAGCGTAGCTCCCAAGGGCAATGAGCAGTTCTTC.

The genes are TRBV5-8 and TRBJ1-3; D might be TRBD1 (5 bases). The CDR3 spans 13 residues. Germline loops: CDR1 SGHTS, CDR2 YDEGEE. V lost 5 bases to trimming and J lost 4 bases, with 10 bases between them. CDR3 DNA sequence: TGTGCCAGCAGTTGGGACGGCGGAAACACCATATATTTT. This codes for CASSWDGGNTIYF.

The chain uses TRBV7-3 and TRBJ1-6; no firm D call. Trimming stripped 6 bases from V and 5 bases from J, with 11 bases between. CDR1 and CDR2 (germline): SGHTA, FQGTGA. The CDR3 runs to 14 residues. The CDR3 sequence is CASRTGVNNSPLHF. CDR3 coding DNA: TGTGCCAGCAGAACGGGAGTAAATAATTCACCCCTCCACTTT. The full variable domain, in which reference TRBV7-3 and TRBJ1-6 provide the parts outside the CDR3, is GAGVSQTPSNKVTEKGKYVELRCDPISGHTALYWYRQSLGQGPEFLIYFQGTGAADDSGLPNDRFFAVRPEGSVSTLKIQRTERGDSAVYLCASRTGVNNSPLHFGNGTRLTVT.

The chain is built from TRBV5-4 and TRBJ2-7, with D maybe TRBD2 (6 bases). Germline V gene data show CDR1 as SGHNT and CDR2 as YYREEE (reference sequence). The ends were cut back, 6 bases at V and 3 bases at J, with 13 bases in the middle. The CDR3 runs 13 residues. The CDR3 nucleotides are TGTGCCAGCACCAAGGAGGGTAACTACGAGCAGTACTTC. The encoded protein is CASTKEGNYEQYF.

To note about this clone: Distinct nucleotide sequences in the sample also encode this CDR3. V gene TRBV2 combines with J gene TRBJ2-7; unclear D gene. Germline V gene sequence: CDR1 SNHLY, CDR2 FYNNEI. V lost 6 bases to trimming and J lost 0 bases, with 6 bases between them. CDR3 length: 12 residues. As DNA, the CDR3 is TGTGCCAGCAGGCGGAGCTCCTACGAGCAGTACTTC. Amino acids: CASRRSSYEQYF.

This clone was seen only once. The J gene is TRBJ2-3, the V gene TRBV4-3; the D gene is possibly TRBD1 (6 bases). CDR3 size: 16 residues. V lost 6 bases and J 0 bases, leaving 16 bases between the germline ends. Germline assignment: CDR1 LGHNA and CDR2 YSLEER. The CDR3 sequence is CASSPGAGVSTDTQYF. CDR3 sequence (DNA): TGCGCCAGCAGTCCAGGGGCGGGCGTTAGCACAGATACGCAGTATTTT.

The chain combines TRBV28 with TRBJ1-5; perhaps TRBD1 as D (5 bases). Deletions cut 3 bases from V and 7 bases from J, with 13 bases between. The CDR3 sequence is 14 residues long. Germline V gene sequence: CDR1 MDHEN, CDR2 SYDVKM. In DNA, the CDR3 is TGTGCCAGCAGTTTGGAGGGGCGGGGGCAGCCCCAGCATTTT. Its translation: CASSLEGRGQPQHF. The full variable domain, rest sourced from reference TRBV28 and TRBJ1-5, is DVKVTQSSRYLVKRTGEKVFLECVQDMDHENMFWYRQDPGLGLRLIYFSYDVKMKEKGDIPEGYSVSREKKERFSLILESASTNQTSMYLCASSLEGRGQPQHFGDGTRLSIL.

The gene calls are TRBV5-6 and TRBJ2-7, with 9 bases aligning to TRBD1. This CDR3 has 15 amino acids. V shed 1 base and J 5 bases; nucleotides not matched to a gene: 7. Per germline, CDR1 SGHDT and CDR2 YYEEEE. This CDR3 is CASSLSGQGFHEQYF. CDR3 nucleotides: TGTGCCAGCAGCTTGTCGGGACAGGGTTTCCACGAGCAGTACTTC.